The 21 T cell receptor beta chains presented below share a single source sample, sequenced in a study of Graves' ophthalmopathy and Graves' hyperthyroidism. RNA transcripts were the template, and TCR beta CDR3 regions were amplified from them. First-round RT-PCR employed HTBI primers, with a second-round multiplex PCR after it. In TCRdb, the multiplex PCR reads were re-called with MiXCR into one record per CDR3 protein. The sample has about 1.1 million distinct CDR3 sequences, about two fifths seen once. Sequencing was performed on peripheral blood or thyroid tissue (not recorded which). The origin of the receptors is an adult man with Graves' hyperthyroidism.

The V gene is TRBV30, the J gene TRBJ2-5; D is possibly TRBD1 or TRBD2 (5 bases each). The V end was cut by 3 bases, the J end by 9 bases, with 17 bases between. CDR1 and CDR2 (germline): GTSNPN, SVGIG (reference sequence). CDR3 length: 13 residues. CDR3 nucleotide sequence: TGTGCCTGGAGATTTGGGGAACAGGAGGCCCAGTACTTC. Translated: CAWRFGEQEAQYF. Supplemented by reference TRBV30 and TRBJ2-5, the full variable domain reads SQTIHQWPATLVQPVGSPLSLECTVEGTSNPNLYWYRQAAGRGLQLLFYSVGIGQISSEVPQNLSASRPQDRQFILSSKKLLLSDSGFYLCAWRFGEQEAQYFGPGTRLLVL.

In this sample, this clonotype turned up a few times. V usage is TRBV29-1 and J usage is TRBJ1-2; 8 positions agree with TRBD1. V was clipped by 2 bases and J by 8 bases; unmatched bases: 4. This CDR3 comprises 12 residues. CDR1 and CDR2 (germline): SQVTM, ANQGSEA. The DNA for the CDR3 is TGCAGCGTTGAATGGACAGGGCTAGGCTACACCTTC. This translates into CSVEWTGLGYTF.

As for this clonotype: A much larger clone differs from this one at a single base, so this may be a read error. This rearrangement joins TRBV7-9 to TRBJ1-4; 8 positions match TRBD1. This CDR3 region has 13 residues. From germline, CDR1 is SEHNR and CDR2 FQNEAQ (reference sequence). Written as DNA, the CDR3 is TGTGCCACCAGCTGGGGGACAGGTGAAAAACTGTTTTTT. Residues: CATSWGTGEKLFF.

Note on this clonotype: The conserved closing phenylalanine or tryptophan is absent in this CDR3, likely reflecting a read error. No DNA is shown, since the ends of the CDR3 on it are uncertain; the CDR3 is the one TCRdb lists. This CDR3 is CAISDPSL. This chain joins TRBV10-3 and TRBJ2-5; TRBD1, the table's D call, was not compared with the DNA. The CDR3 spans 8 residues, counting both ends. Germline V gene lookup returns CDR1 ENHRY and CDR2 SYGVKD.

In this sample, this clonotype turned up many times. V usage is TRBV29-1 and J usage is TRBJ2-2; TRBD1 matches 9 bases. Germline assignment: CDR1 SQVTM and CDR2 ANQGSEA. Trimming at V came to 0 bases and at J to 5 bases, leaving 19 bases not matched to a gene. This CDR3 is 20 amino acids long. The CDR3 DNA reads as TGCAGCGTTGAAGATCCAGTGGCCCGGGACAGGGAGTCAATGACCGGGGAGCTGTTTTTT. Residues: CSVEDPVARDRESMTGELFF.

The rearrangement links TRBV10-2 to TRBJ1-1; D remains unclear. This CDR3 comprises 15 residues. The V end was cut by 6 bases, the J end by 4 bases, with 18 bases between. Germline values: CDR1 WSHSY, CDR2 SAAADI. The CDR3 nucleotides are TGCGCCAGCAGAGGAGGACCTGGGGATGGCACTGAAGCTTTCTTT. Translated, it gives CASRGGPGDGTEAFF.

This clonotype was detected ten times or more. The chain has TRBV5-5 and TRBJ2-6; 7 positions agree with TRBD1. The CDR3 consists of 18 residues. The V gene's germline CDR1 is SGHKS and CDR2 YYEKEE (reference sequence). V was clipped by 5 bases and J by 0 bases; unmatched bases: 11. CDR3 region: CASRPDRVSFSGANVLTF. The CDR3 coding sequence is TGTGCCAGCAGACCAGACAGGGTGTCATTCTCTGGGGCCAACGTCCTGACTTTC.

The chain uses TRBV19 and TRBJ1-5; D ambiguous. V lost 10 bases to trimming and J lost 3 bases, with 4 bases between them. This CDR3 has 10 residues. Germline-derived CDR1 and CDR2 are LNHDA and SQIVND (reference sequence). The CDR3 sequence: CATNNQPQHF. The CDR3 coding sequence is TGTGCCACCAACAATCAGCCCCAGCATTTT.

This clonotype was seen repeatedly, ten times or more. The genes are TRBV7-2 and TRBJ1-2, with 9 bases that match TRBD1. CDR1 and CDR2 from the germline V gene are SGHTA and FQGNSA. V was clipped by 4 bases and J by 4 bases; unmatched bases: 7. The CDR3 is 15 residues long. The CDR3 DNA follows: TGTGCCAGCAGCTCTACTGGGACAGGGCCCTATGGCTACACCTTC. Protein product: CASSSTGTGPYGYTF.

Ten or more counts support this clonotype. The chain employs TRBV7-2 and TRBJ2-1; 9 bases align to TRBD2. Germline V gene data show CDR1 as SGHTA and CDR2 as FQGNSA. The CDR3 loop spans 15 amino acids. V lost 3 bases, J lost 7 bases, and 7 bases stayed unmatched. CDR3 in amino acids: CASSLAGGPRNEQFF. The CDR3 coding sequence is TGTGCCAGCAGCTTGGCGGGAGGGCCACGGAATGAGCAGTTCTTC.

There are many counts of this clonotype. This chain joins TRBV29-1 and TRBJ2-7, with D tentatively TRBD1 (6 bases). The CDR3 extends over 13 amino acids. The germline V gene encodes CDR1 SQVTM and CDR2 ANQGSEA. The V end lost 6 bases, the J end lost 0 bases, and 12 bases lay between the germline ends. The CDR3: CSVWTAGSYEQYF. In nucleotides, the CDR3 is TGCAGCGTATGGACAGCTGGCTCCTACGAGCAGTACTTC.

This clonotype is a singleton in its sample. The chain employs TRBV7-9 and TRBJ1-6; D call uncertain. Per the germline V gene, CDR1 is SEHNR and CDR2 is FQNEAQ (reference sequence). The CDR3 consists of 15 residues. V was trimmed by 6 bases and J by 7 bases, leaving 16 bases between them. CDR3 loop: CASRSRLEDNSPLHF. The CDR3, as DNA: TGTGCCAGCAGGTCGCGGCTGGAGGACAATTCACCCCTCCACTTT. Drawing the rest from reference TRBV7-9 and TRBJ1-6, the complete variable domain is DTGVSQNPRHKITKRGQNVTFRCDPISEHNRLYWYRQTLGQGPEFLTYFQNEAQLEKSRLLSDRFSAERPKGSFSTLEIQRTEQGDSAMYLCASRSRLEDNSPLHFGNGTRLTVT.

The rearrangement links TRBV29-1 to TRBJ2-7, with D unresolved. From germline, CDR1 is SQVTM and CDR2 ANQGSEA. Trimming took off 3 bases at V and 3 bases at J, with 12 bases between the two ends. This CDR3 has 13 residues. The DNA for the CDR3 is TGCAGCGTTGATTCTGGGGAACACTACGAGCAGTACTTC. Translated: CSVDSGEHYEQYF.

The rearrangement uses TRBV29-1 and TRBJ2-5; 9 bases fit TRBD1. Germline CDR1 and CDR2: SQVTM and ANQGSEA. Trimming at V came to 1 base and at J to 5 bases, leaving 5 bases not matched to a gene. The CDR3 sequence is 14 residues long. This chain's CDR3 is CSVEGGTGFETQYF. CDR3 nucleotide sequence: TGCAGCGTTGAAGGTGGGACAGGGTTCGAGACCCAGTACTTC.

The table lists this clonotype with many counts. The CDR3 sequence: CASSFGLAAGELFF. The CDR3 nucleotides read TGTGCCAGCAGCTTCGGACTAGCTGCCGGGGAGCTGTTTTTT. The chain links TRBV7-2 to TRBJ2-2; 8 positions agree with TRBD2. The CDR3 totals 14 residues. Germline V lookup: CDR1 SGHTA, CDR2 FQGNSA. Germline trimming cut 3 bases from V and 6 bases from J; bases unmatched to any gene: 3.

As DNA, the CDR3 is TGTGCCAGCACCCCCCTAAGAGGTTACAACACCGGGGAGCTGTTTTTT. Amino acid sequence: CASTPLRGYNTGELFF. V gene TRBV7-9 combines with J gene TRBJ2-2, with D unclear. CDR1 and CDR2 from the germline V gene are SEHNR and FQNEAQ (reference sequence). Trimming removed 7 bases from V and 2 bases from J, with 17 bases in between. The CDR3 runs 16 residues.

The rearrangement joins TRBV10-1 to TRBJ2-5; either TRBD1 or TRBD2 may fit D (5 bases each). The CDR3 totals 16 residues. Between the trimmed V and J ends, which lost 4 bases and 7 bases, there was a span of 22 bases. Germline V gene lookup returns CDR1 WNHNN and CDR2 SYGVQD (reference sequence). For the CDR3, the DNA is TGCGCCAGCAGTGCCGAAGGGGCGAGGGGCGCCGGGACCCAGTACTTC. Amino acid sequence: CASSAEGARGAGTQYF.

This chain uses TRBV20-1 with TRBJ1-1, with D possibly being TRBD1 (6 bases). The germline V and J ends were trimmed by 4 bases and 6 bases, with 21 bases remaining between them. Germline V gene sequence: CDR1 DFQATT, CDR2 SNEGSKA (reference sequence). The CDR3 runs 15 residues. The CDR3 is CSATGDRTNGAEAFF. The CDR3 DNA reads TGCAGTGCTACGGGTGACAGGACCAACGGGGCTGAAGCTTTCTTT.

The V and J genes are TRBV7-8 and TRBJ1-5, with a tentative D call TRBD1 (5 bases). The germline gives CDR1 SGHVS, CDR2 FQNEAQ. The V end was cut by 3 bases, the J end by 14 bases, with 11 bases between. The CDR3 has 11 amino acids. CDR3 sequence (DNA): TGTGCCAGCAGCTTGGGGGGATCCGAGCATTTT. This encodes CASSLGGSEHF.

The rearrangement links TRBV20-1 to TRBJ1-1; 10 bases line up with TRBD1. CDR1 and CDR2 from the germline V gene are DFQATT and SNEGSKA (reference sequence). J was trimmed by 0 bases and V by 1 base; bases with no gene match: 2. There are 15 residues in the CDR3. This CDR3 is CSARGDRGMNTEAFF. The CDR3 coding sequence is TGCAGTGCTAGAGGGGACAGGGGCATGAACACTGAAGCTTTCTTT.

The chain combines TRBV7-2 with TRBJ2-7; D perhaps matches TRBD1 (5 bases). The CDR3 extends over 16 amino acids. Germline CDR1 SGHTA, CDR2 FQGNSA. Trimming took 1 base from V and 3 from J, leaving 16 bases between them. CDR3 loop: CASSLGPETAYYEQYF. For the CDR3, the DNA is TGTGCCAGCAGCTTAGGCCCAGAGACAGCTTACTACGAGCAGTACTTC. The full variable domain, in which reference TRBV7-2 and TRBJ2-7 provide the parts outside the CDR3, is GAGVSQSPSNKVTEKGKDVELRCDPISGHTALYWYRQSLGQGLEFLIYFQGNSAPDKSGLPSDRFSAERTGGSVSTLTIQRTQQEDSAVYLCASSLGPETAYYEQYFGPGTRLTVT.